These 29 T cell receptor beta chains came from one sample sequenced in a study of PD-1 blockade in classical Hodgkin lymphoma. Described time point: cycle 4 day 1 (C4D1), after 5 to 7 weeks of nivolumab. With no exception, relapse followed autologous stem cell transplantation in all patients, and brentuximab vedotin exposure varied. TCRdb keeps only in-frame clones here, not all; method: immunoSEQ multiplex PCR. The table has some 90,000 clones, 83% seen once. Material: peripheral blood mononuclear cells (PBMCs), obtained before the fourth cycle of nivolumab. The receptors come from a human donor with classical Hodgkin lymphoma.

The chain is built from TRBV2 and TRBJ1-3, with a tentative D call TRBD1 (6 bases). Trimming left V 8 bases short and J 0 bases short, with 8 bases between. The V gene's germline CDR1 is SNHLY and CDR2 FYNNEI. The CDR3 totals 13 residues. In nucleotides, the CDR3 is TGTGCCAGCGCGACAGGCTCTGGAAACACCATATATTTT. Its translation: CASATGSGNTIYF.

In this sample, this clone turned up once. The chain joins TRBV10-3 to TRBJ2-5; the match to TRBD1 covers 10 bases. After removal of 6 bases from V and 4 bases from J, the junction contained 5 bases not matched to a gene. This CDR3 spans 14 amino acids. Germline lookup yields CDR1 ENHRY and CDR2 SYGVKD. CDR3 loop: CAIRSGQGVETQYF. The CDR3 DNA sequence: TGTGCCATCAGATCCGGACAGGGGGTAGAGACCCAGTACTTC.

The rearrangement uses TRBV10-3 and TRBJ2-1; TRBD2 aligns across 7 bases. V dropped 10 bases and J dropped 4; count of bases not matched to a gene: 13. This CDR3 contains 15 residues. Germline V gene sequence: CDR1 ENHRY, CDR2 SYGVKD. This chain's CDR3 is CATTVEAGEYNEQFF. CDR3 DNA sequence: TGTGCCACCACGGTAGAGGCGGGAGAGTACAATGAGCAGTTCTTC.

This chain uses TRBV15 with TRBJ2-1, with D possibly matching TRBD1 (6 bases). CDR1 is LNHNV and CDR2 is YYDKDF in the germline V gene (reference sequence). The CDR3 loop spans 11 amino acids. V was trimmed by 3 bases and J by 9 bases, leaving 6 bases between them. The CDR3: CATSRGAEQFF. The CDR3 bases are TGTGCCACCAGCAGGGGGGCTGAGCAGTTCTTC.

The chain recombines TRBV27 with TRBJ2-7, with a possible D match to TRBD2 (5 bases). V lost 6 bases, J lost 1 base, and 16 bases lay in between. Germline CDR1 is MNHEY and CDR2 is SMNVEV (reference sequence). The CDR3 loop spans 15 amino acids. The CDR3 sequence is CASSRTLRPSYEQYF. In DNA form, the CDR3 reads TGTGCCAGCAGCAGGACTCTCAGGCCGTCCTACGAGCAGTACTTC.

V usage is TRBV19 and J usage is TRBJ2-7; D is perhaps TRBD1 (5 bases). The CDR3 is 13 residues long. Germline V CDR1 and CDR2: LNHDA, SQIVND (reference sequence). V was trimmed by 1 base and J by 3 bases, leaving 7 bases between them. DNA for the CDR3: TGTGCCAGTAGTATAGGGGGCTACTACGAGCAGTACTTC. Protein: CASSIGGYYEQYF.

The V call is TRBV19, the J call TRBJ2-2; 11 nucleotides agree with TRBD2. V gave up 6 bases and J gave up 5 bases; unmatched junction bases: 11. CDR1 and CDR2 (germline): LNHDA, SQIVND (reference sequence). This CDR3 contains 17 residues. The CDR3 region is CASRDSGRAGGTGELFF. CDR3 DNA: TGTGCCAGTAGAGATAGCGGGAGGGCGGGAGGAACCGGGGAGCTGTTTTTT.

In its sample, this clone was seen once. The rearrangement links TRBV7-9 to TRBJ2-1; 12 nucleotides line up with TRBD1. Germline V CDR1 and CDR2: SEHNR, FQNEAQ (reference sequence). CDR3 size: 15 residues. V shed 5 bases, J shed 7 bases, and the junction held 6 bases outside the gene matches. The CDR3 reads CASSLGTGGFNEQFF. The CDR3 DNA follows: TGTGCCAGCAGCCTCGGGACAGGGGGCTTTAATGAGCAGTTCTTC.

The gene calls are TRBV30 and TRBJ1-2; TRBD1 is a possible D gene (6 bases). This CDR3 comprises 15 residues. With 0 bases removed from V and 8 bases from J, the gap between germline ends came to 19 bases. The germline V gene encodes CDR1 GTSNPN and CDR2 SVGIG (reference sequence). CDR3 DNA sequence: TGTGCCTGGAGTGTAACCGGACAGTGGCTAAGGGGCTACACCTTC. Translating it yields CAWSVTGQWLRGYTF.

The gene calls are TRBV5-6 and TRBJ1-1; weak D call: TRBD1 (5 bases). V dropped 9 bases and J dropped 2 bases, with 11 bases sitting between them. The CDR3 covers 12 residues. CDR1 and CDR2 (germline): SGHDT, YYEEEE. The CDR3 bases are TGTGCCACTTCCAGGGTTAACACTGAAGCTTTCTTT. Protein: CATSRVNTEAFF.

This clone has more than one count but fewer than ten. The chain joins TRBV2 to TRBJ2-7, with 8 bases lining up with TRBD2. CDR3 size: 16 residues. J gave up 0 bases and V 3 bases, and 7 bases lay outside the gene matches. Per germline, CDR1 SNHLY and CDR2 FYNNEI. This CDR3 is CASSDVLAVNSYEQYF. The CDR3 DNA is TGTGCCAGCAGTGACGTACTAGCGGTGAACTCCTACGAGCAGTACTTC.

V is TRBV7-3 and J is TRBJ2-5, with D possibly matching TRBD2 (6 bases). The V gene lost 1 base and the J gene lost 5 bases, with 11 bases spanning the gap. The CDR3 covers 14 residues. Per germline, CDR1 SGHTA and CDR2 FQGTGA. The CDR3 is CASSLNGGWETQYF. The CDR3, as DNA: TGTGCCAGCAGCTTAAACGGGGGATGGGAGACCCAGTACTTC. The variable domain in full, with the rest retrieved from reference TRBV7-3 and TRBJ2-5, is GAGVSQTPSNKVTEKGKYVELRCDPISGHTALYWYRQSLGQGPEFLIYFQGTGAADDSGLPNDRFFAVRPEGSVSTLKIQRTERGDSAVYLCASSLNGGWETQYFGPGTRLLVL.

The chain uses TRBV5-1 and TRBJ1-2, with 7 nucleotides matching TRBD1. The CDR3 extends over 14 amino acids. The ends lost 4 bases at V and 3 bases at J; junction bases unmatched: 6. Germline CDR1 is SGHRS and CDR2 is YFSETQ. CDR3 sequence: CASSRGQLHYGYTF. The CDR3 DNA reads as TGCGCCAGCAGCCGGGGACAGCTACACTATGGCTACACCTTC.

The V call is TRBV9, the J call TRBJ1-1; no firm D call. Trimming took off 10 bases at V and 2 bases at J, with 18 bases between the two ends. Germline CDR1 reads SGDLS; CDR2 reads YYNGEE. This CDR3 has 14 residues. The CDR3 sequence: CASSPPAQNTEAFF. Written as DNA, the CDR3 is TGTGCCTCATCCCCCCCGGCGCAAAACACTGAAGCTTTCTTT.

A few counts support this clone. The chain joins TRBV7-2 to TRBJ2-1; D tentatively fits TRBD1 or TRBD2 (5 bases each). Trimming pared 1 base from V and 10 bases from J, leaving 14 bases between. CDR3 length: 14 residues. Germline V gene lookup returns CDR1 SGHTA and CDR2 FQGNSA. The CDR3 bases are TGTGCCAGCAGCTTAGGGGACGGAGTCGTGGAGCAGTTCTTC. Translation: CASSLGDGVVEQFF.

Worth noting for this clone: This sample includes further DNA sequences coding for the same CDR3. The V gene is TRBV29-1, the J gene TRBJ2-3; the D gene is possibly TRBD1 (7 bases). CDR1 SQVTM and CDR2 ANQGSEA come from the germline V gene. V lost 4 bases, J lost 4 bases, and 12 bases lay in between. The CDR3 is 13 residues long. The DNA of the CDR3 is TGCAGCGTTGTCCGCAGGGGGGCAGATACGCAGTATTTT. Residues: CSVVRRGADTQYF.

The V gene is TRBV7-2, the J gene TRBJ2-7; D is possibly TRBD1 (6 bases). The CDR3 extends over 14 amino acids. Germline loops: CDR1 SGHTA, CDR2 FQGNSA. V lost 8 bases and J lost 6, with 20 bases in between. The CDR3 protein is CASLLGGPATEQYF. The CDR3 bases are TGTGCCAGCCTCTTAGGGGGACCCGCGACCGAGCAGTACTTC.

The chain employs TRBV19 and TRBJ2-2, with D possibly matching TRBD2 (7 bases). CDR1 LNHDA and CDR2 SQIVND come from the germline V gene (reference sequence). The CDR3 is made up of 17 amino acids. Trimming left V 1 base short and J 5 bases short, with 17 bases between. The CDR3 is CASSIVGGQLWTGELFF. In nucleotides, the CDR3 is TGTGCCAGTAGTATAGTCGGGGGGCAGCTTTGGACCGGGGAGCTGTTTTTT.

This sequence joins TRBV7-6 and TRBJ1-1; possibly TRBD1 for D (5 bases). The CDR3 has 15 residues. Germline V gene sequence: CDR1 SGHVS, CDR2 FNYEAQ. The V end was cut by 5 bases, the J end by 0 bases, with 13 bases between. The CDR3 nucleotides read TGTGCCAGCAGCCAGAGTGCAGGGCTGAACACTGAAGCTTTCTTT. It translates to CASSQSAGLNTEAFF. Filled out from reference TRBV7-6 and TRBJ1-1, the complete variable domain reads GAGVSQSPRYKVTKRGQDVALRCDPISGHVSLYWYRQALGQGPEFLTYFNYEAQQDKSGLPNDRFSAERPEGSISTLTIQRTEQRDSAMYRCASSQSAGLNTEAFFGQGTRLTVV.

This clone was recorded once. This rearrangement joins TRBV5-1 to TRBJ2-7; no clear D gene. Trimming left V 2 bases short and J 0 bases short, with 9 bases between. From germline, CDR1 is SGHRS and CDR2 YFSETQ. The CDR3 is 14 amino acids. CDR3 sequence (DNA): TGCGCCAGCAGCTTATCGCCAGACTCCTACGAGCAGTACTTC. Amino acid sequence: CASSLSPDSYEQYF.

The rearrangement joins TRBV9 to TRBJ2-3, with 10 positions matching TRBD2. V was clipped by 7 bases and J by 0 bases; unmatched bases: 5. CDR1 and CDR2 (germline): SGDLS, YYNGEE. CDR3 size: 15 residues. This chain's CDR3 is CASRRGLASTDTQYF. The CDR3 nucleotides are TGTGCCAGCCGCCGGGGACTAGCGAGCACAGATACGCAGTATTTT.

J is TRBJ2-5 and V is TRBV7-9; D not certain. V was pared by 6 bases and J by 5 bases, with 7 bases between. This CDR3 spans 11 amino acids. The germline CDR1 and CDR2 sequences are SEHNR and FQNEAQ (reference sequence). The chain's CDR3 is CASRLGETQYF. The CDR3, as DNA: TGTGCCAGCAGGCTCGGTGAGACCCAGTACTTC.

This clone was counted between two and nine times. The chain joins TRBV6-5 to TRBJ2-1; D may be TRBD1 or TRBD2 (6 bases each). Germline values: CDR1 MNHEY, CDR2 SVGAGI. V lost 7 bases and J lost 1, with 11 bases in between. This CDR3 spans 14 amino acids. CDR3 region: CASKGGLSYNEQFF. The CDR3, as DNA: TGTGCCAGCAAAGGGGGGCTTTCCTACAATGAGCAGTTCTTC.

As DNA, the CDR3 is TGTGCCAGCAGCTTGGGGGGACTAGCGGGCTCTCAAGAGACCCAGTACTTC. Its protein product is CASSLGGLAGSQETQYF. The V gene is TRBV5-4, the J gene TRBJ2-5, with TRBD2 matching 12 bases. Trimming at V came to 0 bases and at J to 2 bases, leaving 5 bases not matched to a gene. The CDR3 length is 17 residues. From germline, CDR1 is SGHNT and CDR2 YYREEE (reference sequence).

In its sample, this clone was seen a few times. The genes are TRBV6-5 and TRBJ1-1; TRBD1 agrees at 7 bases. The CDR3 totals 14 residues. Germline values: CDR1 MNHEY, CDR2 SVGAGI. Trimming removed 6 bases from V and 4 bases from J; junction bases left unmatched: 8. CDR3 DNA sequence: TGTGCCAGCAGAAGACAGGGAGGGGCCACTGAAGCTTTCTTT. Amino acid sequence: CASRRQGGATEAFF.

This clone was found once. This chain uses TRBV28 with TRBJ1-5, with a tentative D call TRBD1 (6 bases). The CDR3 has 15 amino acids. The germline CDR1 and CDR2 sequences are MDHEN and SYDVKM. The V and J ends lost 8 bases and 3 bases respectively, with 17 bases between them. This CDR3 reads CASWRRDTYNQPQHF. The CDR3 coding sequence is TGTGCCAGCTGGAGAAGGGACACCTACAATCAGCCCCAGCATTTT.

V and J are TRBV2 and TRBJ1-5; TRBD1 matches at 7 bases. CDR3 length: 16 amino acids. V trimming: 6 bases; J trimming: 2 bases; junction bases outside the gene matches: 10. Germline CDR1 reads SNHLY; CDR2 reads FYNNEI. CDR3 coding DNA: TGTGCCAGCAGCAACCCGACAGGGATTGGCAATCAGCCCCAGCATTTT. Residues: CASSNPTGIGNQPQHF.

The rearrangement uses TRBV7-5 and TRBJ2-7; the DNA was not used to check the table's D call, TRBD1. TRBV7-5 is an annotated pseudogene. The length of the CDR3 is 14 residues. Written as DNA, the CDR3 is TGTGTCAGAAGCTTTACAGCCCGCTCCTACGAGCAGTACTTC. Translation: CVRSFTARSYEQYF.

The chain recombines TRBV2 with TRBJ1-1, with D hard to call. CDR3 length: 14 amino acids. CDR1 SNHLY and CDR2 FYNNEI come from the germline V gene. Trimming cost V 3 bases and J 4 bases, with 12 bases left between them. The CDR3 loop is CASSDWGVSTEAFF. The CDR3 region has the DNA TGTGCCAGCAGTGACTGGGGAGTTAGCACTGAAGCTTTCTTT.